This TCR beta chain was retrieved from a study of beta chain features in type 1 diabetes (dated by TCRdb to 2017 to 2018). Broadly, across the study: No differences in mean age, gender distribution, total cell number or subset yield were found between patients and healthy donors. A total of under 120,000,000 sorted cells were examined across all samples, and RNA yield correlated strongly with the number of cells per subset. The study compared TCRB repertoires of sorted circulating CD4+ T cell subsets between recently diagnosed type 1 diabetes patients and matched healthy donors. Naive and central memory subsets were obtained from all 30 or so donors, but regulatory and stem cell-like memory subsets were isolated from only 8 patients and roughly eight healthy donors. Findings and caveats that apply to the study as a whole: Patients with type 1 diabetes made fewer insertions and deleted more nucleotides at VDJ recombination sites, implying thymic rearrangement abnormalities. PCR might favor shorter templates, but patient and control samples were amplified and corrected together, so any skew would affect both groups equally. Sequencing cDNA rather than genomic DNA could over-represent highly expressing activated cells, although activation and CD3 levels did not differ between groups. In all four CD4+ subsets, TCRB CDR3 length was moderately but significantly shorter in type 1 diabetes patients. Because the HLA sub-analyses included only small numbers of individuals, any influence of HLA type on TCRB rearrangement was left unresolved. The naive, central memory and regulatory TCRB repertoires appeared to resemble one another more closely among patients than among healthy donors.

The entire amount of isolated RNA was reverse transcribed using the High Capacity cDNA Reverse Transcription Kit, so the sequenced TCRB transcripts were expressed ones. Naive, central memory and regulatory T cell samples underwent deep immunoSEQ sequencing, averaging around 3.7 million total reads per sample. Sorted cells were lysed in RLT buffer and RNA was extracted with DNase-treated RNeasy Micro or Mini kits, depending on cell number. To prevent cross-contamination, every cell subset was processed on its own, while patient and healthy donor samples were processed together. Using the immunoSEQ multiplex PCR, TCRB sequences were amplified from cDNA into 87-bp fragments spanning the CDR3 region. Sequencing of the amplicons was done on the Illumina HiSeq platform. In the source study's methods: Synthetic template baselines were used to correct PCR bias computationally, reads within Hamming distance 2 were collapsed together, and singletons that could not be merged were discarded. Reads were aligned against IMGT to assign V, D and J genes, CDR3 length and insertions or deletions at six rearrangement sites. Within each subset, clonotype counts were normalized to the number of sorted cells before true diversity and Gini coefficients were calculated with the tcR R package. The overlap coefficient, calculated on TCRB nucleotide sequences, was used to measure repertoire sharing. Out-of-frame TCRB sequences from naive cells were analyzed as a proxy for the pre-selection repertoire. The clones in this table, taken by TCRdb from immuneACCESS, are in-frame only. Not every clone is retained; where verified, under half of the shortfall comes from an unresolved V gene, and the cause of the rest is unknown. V and J calls plus clone size are reproduced from that table; the DNA served to infer D and trimming. For this sample the table gives 500,000 to 800,000 clones, of which 9.5% to 15% were detected only once. Around 0.12% of the sample belongs to the ten largest clones.

As regards this clone: Its antigen is still unknown. No base-level quality is on record; no much larger clone is a single base apart.

From each donor, a single peripheral blood sample of 100 to 150 mL on average was drawn into heparinised tubes. Naive, central memory, regulatory and stem cell-like memory CD4+ T cells were sorted on a BD FACSAria II using a panel including CD45RO, CCR7, CD25, CD127, CD95 and CD27. All sorted populations exceeded 95% purity. PBMCs were separated immediately by Lymphoprep density gradient centrifugation and were stained directly, without being cultured. Samples were stained and sorted in pairs, with one healthy donor and one patient per experiment, so that batch effects were minimized. The CDR3 runs 15 residues from the cysteine to the phenylalanine. Only the CDR3 region is kept as DNA, spanning 45 bases read in frame from base 1. V loses 0 bases of germline sequence and J loses 9 bases, and the interval between the two ends is 15 bases. CDR1 LNHDA and CDR2 SQIVND were looked up in the germline V gene (reference sequence).

The chain was built from TRBV19 and TRBJ1-5; a weak D assignment points to TRBD1 (5 bases agree). This sequence originates from a man aged 25 to 45 with type 1 diabetes. The specimen was naive CD4+ T cells from blood. Sample cell subset or site, as interpreted from the label and publication: true naive CD4+ T cells. The CDR3 region has the sequence CASSIEGDRGRPQHF. The sequenced DNA: TGTGCCAGTAGTATAGAGGGAGACAGAGGACGGCCCCAGCATTTT.